The following is a T cell receptor beta chain sequence with its context. Its cognate antigen is unknown. The source of the sample is a study of beta chain features in type 1 diabetes. Notes on the study in general: For patients, the naive, central memory and Treg TCRB repertoires appeared more alike than for healthy donors. When VDJ junctions were examined, type 1 diabetes patients showed fewer insertions and more deletions.

The V end was cut by 6 bases, the J end by 2 bases, with 11 bases between. Germline-derived CDR1 and CDR2 are SGHNT and YYREEE (reference sequence). CDR3 length equals 14 residues. The investigators reverse transcribed all of the isolated RNA, so they sequenced expressed TCRB transcripts. Clones were sequenced by immunoSEQ multiplex PCR, and TCRdb holds only the in-frame ones, with some missing. The sample has around 160,000 clones, approximately 52% seen once. This receptor was obtained from a man between 18 and 29 years old in good health. Sequencing input: Tregs from blood. The gene calls are TRBV5-4 and TRBJ1-4; no definite D call. The CDR3, as DNA: TGTGCCAGCACGTCGGGTGGTACTAATGAAAAACTGTTTTTT. Protein product: CASTSGGTNEKLFF.